A single sample gave rise to the 27 T cell receptor beta chains below, sequenced in a study of CD8 T cells in Susac syndrome. RNA was extracted with the RNeasy kit, and a quantity of about 0.45 to 1 ug was reverse transcribed using random hexamers. MiXCR was run by TCRdb on the immunoSEQ multiplex PCR reads, yielding one entry per CDR3 protein. The sample consists of over 70,000 distinct CDR3 sequences, approximately 96% of them appearing once. Sample: CD8+ T cells from PBMCs. The receptors shown here come from a human donor with Susac syndrome.

The rearrangement joins TRBV11-2 to TRBJ2-7; TRBD1 or TRBD2 may be the D gene (5 bases each). The CDR3 extends over 14 amino acids. CDR1 is SGHAT and CDR2 is FQNNGV in the germline V gene. V gave up 0 bases and J gave up 6 bases, with 12 bases separating them. CDR3 amino acids: CASSLESGRGEQYF. DNA for the CDR3: TGTGCCAGCAGCTTAGAGTCGGGACGTGGCGAGCAGTACTTC.

The J gene is TRBJ2-1, the V gene TRBV20-1; 11 bases are a match to TRBD1. This CDR3 has 15 amino acids. Per germline, CDR1 DFQATT and CDR2 SNEGSKA (reference sequence). V shed 5 bases, J shed 6 bases, and the junction held 9 bases outside the gene matches. The CDR3 region has the DNA TGCAGTGCTCTCCCCGGGACAGGGGGGTTCAATGAGCAGTTCTTC. The encoded protein is CSALPGTGGFNEQFF.

The genes are TRBV6-5 and TRBJ1-2; D gene unclear. The germline V gene has CDR1 MNHEY and CDR2 SVGAGI. V was shortened by 2 bases and J by 3 bases, with 7 bases between the two germline ends. The CDR3 loop spans 13 amino acids. CDR3 coding DNA: TGTGCCAGCAGTTACGGCGCGGACTATGGCTACACCTTC. This encodes CASSYGADYGYTF.

The V and J genes are TRBV11-2 and TRBJ1-1, with 10 bases matching TRBD1. Germline V gene data show CDR1 as SGHAT and CDR2 as FQNNGV. Losses at the gene ends were 1 base for V and 0 bases for J; bases not matched to a gene: 8. CDR3 size: 18 residues. The CDR3 is CASSLGTGGRSMNTEAFF. Written as DNA, the CDR3 is TGTGCCAGCAGCTTAGGGACAGGGGGAAGGAGCATGAACACTGAAGCTTTCTTT.

The chain recombines TRBV18 with TRBJ1-2, with D possibly TRBD1 on 5 matching bases. The CDR3 spans 16 residues. Trimming removed 4 bases at V and 4 bases at J, with 19 bases between. Looked up from germline, CDR1 is KGHSH and CDR2 is LQKENI. The CDR3 region has the DNA TGTGCCAGCTCACTCACGGCTATAGGGGAACCCTATGGCTACACCTTC. Amino acid sequence: CASSLTAIGEPYGYTF.

The rearrangement links TRBV24-1 to TRBJ2-7, with D tentatively TRBD1 (7 bases). Germline V gene data show CDR1 as KGHDR and CDR2 as SFDVKD. The germline V and J ends were trimmed by 1 base and 3 bases, with 24 bases remaining between them. The CDR3 loop spans 19 amino acids. The chain's CDR3 is CATSDFLKWGDSPNYEQYF. For the CDR3, the DNA is TGTGCCACCAGTGATTTCCTGAAGTGGGGGGACAGCCCCAACTACGAGCAGTACTTC.

V usage is TRBV9 and J usage is TRBJ1-2, with a tentative D call TRBD1 (6 bases). V was clipped by 4 bases and J by 3 bases, with 13 bases between them. The CDR3 contains 14 residues. Germline loops: CDR1 SGDLS, CDR2 YYNGEE. CDR3: CASSPEGGYYGYTF. DNA for the CDR3: TGTGCCAGCAGCCCCGAGGGGGGGTACTATGGCTACACCTTC.

The chain combines TRBV5-1 with TRBJ1-1; 9 bases fit TRBD1. Germline-derived CDR1 and CDR2 are SGHRS and YFSETQ. With 4 bases clipped from V and 9 bases from J, the junction kept 7 bases outside the gene matches. The CDR3 runs to 13 residues. For the CDR3, the DNA is TGCGCCAGCAGCCTACCGGGACAGGGCCAAGCTTTCTTT. As protein: CASSLPGQGQAFF.

This rearrangement joins TRBV4-3 to TRBJ2-1, with 7 nucleotides matching TRBD2. The CDR3 runs 13 residues. Losses at the gene ends were 0 bases for V and 7 bases for J; bases not matched to a gene: 0. Per germline, CDR1 LGHNA and CDR2 YSLEER. CDR3 coding DNA: TGCGCCAGCAGCCAAGACGGGAGGAATGAGCAGTTCTTC. Amino acids: CASSQDGRNEQFF.

In nucleotides, the CDR3 is TGCAGTGCTAGAGAGTACACTGAAGCTTTCTTT. Its translation is CSAREYTEAFF. The chain is built from TRBV20-1 and TRBJ1-1; no clear D gene. This CDR3 spans 11 amino acids. Germline V gives CDR1 DFQATT, CDR2 SNEGSKA (reference sequence). V was clipped by 0 bases and J by 3 bases, with 2 bases between them.

The genes are TRBV4-1 and TRBJ2-7; no reliable D call. Trimming cost V 2 bases and J 0 bases, with 11 bases left between them. The CDR3 totals 15 residues. The germline CDR1 and CDR2 sequences are MGHRA and YSYEKL. The CDR3 region is CASSQIDTTSYEQYF. The CDR3 nucleotides read TGCGCCAGCAGCCAAATAGACACCACCTCCTACGAGCAGTACTTC.

This sequence joins TRBV6-5 and TRBJ1-1, with D unclear. Germline loops: CDR1 MNHEY, CDR2 SVGAGI. The CDR3 contains 14 residues. V lost 8 bases to trimming and J lost 0 bases, with 13 bases between them. CDR3 sequence: CASVQSGVNTEAFF. CDR3 nucleotide sequence: TGTGCCAGCGTTCAAAGCGGGGTGAACACTGAAGCTTTCTTT.

The J gene is TRBJ1-1, the V gene TRBV5-4; 8 bases are shared with TRBD1. The germline gives CDR1 SGHNT, CDR2 YYREEE (reference sequence). V gave up 4 bases and J gave up 6 bases; unmatched junction bases: 5. The CDR3 is 13 residues long. CDR3 protein: CASSPQGAAEAFF. The CDR3 DNA follows: TGTGCCAGCAGCCCCCAGGGGGCGGCTGAAGCTTTCTTT.

V is TRBV28 and J is TRBJ1-6, with a possible D match to TRBD1 (5 bases). The V and J ends lost 2 bases and 16 bases respectively, with 18 bases between them. The CDR3 runs to 14 residues. The germline CDR1 and CDR2 sequences are MDHEN and SYDVKM. CDR3 sequence: CASSLAAAHWGLHF. In DNA, the CDR3 is TGTGCCAGCAGTTTAGCAGCCGCTCACTGGGGGCTCCACTTT.

The DNA of the CDR3 is TGTGCCATCAGTGAGGAAGGGGGGAGGTCGATGGGAAATACGCAGTATTTT. Protein product: CAISEEGGRSMGNTQYF. V usage is TRBV10-3 and J usage is TRBJ2-3; D is perhaps TRBD1 or TRBD2 (6 bases each). Germline values: CDR1 ENHRY, CDR2 SYGVKD. V lost 2 bases and J 7 bases, leaving 22 bases between the germline ends. This CDR3 is 17 amino acids long.

The chain combines TRBV6-2 or TRBV6-3 with TRBJ1-5; TRBD1 aligns across 8 bases. Germline trimming cut 2 bases from V and 0 bases from J; bases unmatched to any gene: 3. Germline CDR1 MNHEY, CDR2 SVGEGT. This CDR3 region has 16 residues. The CDR3 spells CASSYGQGFSNQPQHF. The DNA of the CDR3 is TGTGCCAGCAGTTACGGACAGGGCTTTAGCAATCAGCCCCAGCATTTT.

The chain is built from TRBV20-1 and TRBJ1-2; D possibly corresponds to TRBD1 (6 bases). The CDR3 is 11 residues long. V lost 6 bases and J lost 9, with 14 bases in between. Germline V gene lookup returns CDR1 DFQATT and CDR2 SNEGSKA (reference sequence). The CDR3 protein is CSAAGGASYTF. For the CDR3, the DNA is TGCAGTGCGGCCGGGGGGGCAAGCTACACCTTC.

The gene calls are TRBV7-8 and TRBJ2-4; D tentatively reads TRBD1 or TRBD2 (5 bases each). Germline V gene sequence: CDR1 SGHVS, CDR2 FQNEAQ. The CDR3 loop spans 13 amino acids. V gave up 1 base and J gave up 7 bases, with 8 bases separating them. The CDR3, as DNA: TGTGCCAGCAGCTTAGGGTGGGGGAACATTCAGTACTTC. The encoded protein is CASSLGWGNIQYF. The full variable domain, completed using reference TRBV7-8 and TRBJ2-4, is GAGVSQSPRYKVAKRGQDVALRCDPISGHVSLFWYQQALGQGPEFLTYFQNEAQLDKSGLPSDRFFAERPEGSVSTLKIQRTQQEDSAVYLCASSLGWGNIQYFGAGTRLSVL.

The chain uses TRBV20-1 and TRBJ2-2; D is uncertain. Germline V gene lookup returns CDR1 DFQATT and CDR2 SNEGSKA (reference sequence). With 0 bases removed from V and 8 bases from J, the gap between germline ends came to 13 bases. The CDR3 runs to 14 residues. This CDR3 reads CSARDRRVSGELFF. The CDR3 bases are TGCAGTGCTAGAGATCGTAGGGTTTCAGGGGAGCTGTTTTTT.

In its sample, this clonotype was seen a few times. The chain links TRBV23-1 to TRBJ2-5, with TRBD1 matching over 10 bases. TRBV23-1 is identified as an open reading frame with a role that is uncertain. After removal of 4 bases from V and 5 bases from J, the junction contained 7 bases not matched to a gene. The CDR3 has 15 amino acids. The CDR3 bases are TGCGCCAGCAGTCGCCGGACAGGGGGAGGGGAGACCCAGTACTTC. It yields the protein CASSRRTGGGETQYF.

The V and J genes are TRBV24-1 and TRBJ2-2, with a tentative D call TRBD2 (5 bases). V dropped 12 bases and J dropped 7 bases, with 14 bases sitting between them. The CDR3 loop spans 12 amino acids. Germline V CDR1 and CDR2: KGHDR, SFDVKD. The CDR3 region has the DNA TGTGCCCGCCCGGGGTCCGGCGGGGAGCTGTTTTTT. It translates to CARPGSGGELFF.

The V gene is TRBV20-1, the J gene TRBJ2-7, with a tentative D call TRBD1 (6 bases). CDR3 length equals 15 residues. Trimming took off 5 bases at V and 2 bases at J, with 19 bases between the two ends. From germline, CDR1 is DFQATT and CDR2 SNEGSKA (reference sequence). The CDR3 DNA reads as TGCAGTGCTCCGGGTTCAACAGGGCTAGCCTACGAGCAGTACTTC. It translates to CSAPGSTGLAYEQYF.

V and J are TRBV5-4 and TRBJ2-2; the D gene is possibly TRBD1 (5 bases). V shed 3 bases and J shed 4 bases, with 10 bases lying between them. There are 14 residues in the CDR3. Germline values: CDR1 SGHNT, CDR2 YYREEE (reference sequence). CDR3 region: CASSSMTATGELFF. The CDR3 bases are TGTGCCAGCAGCTCGATGACAGCCACCGGGGAGCTGTTTTTT.

The genes are TRBV6-5 and TRBJ2-7, with D unclear. The CDR3 is 13 residues long. V lost 2 bases, J lost 5 bases, and 10 bases lay in between. CDR1 MNHEY and CDR2 SVGAGI come from the germline V gene. The CDR3 region is CASSYGPSDEQYF. CDR3 DNA sequence: TGTGCCAGCAGTTACGGACCGTCCGACGAGCAGTACTTC.

CDR3: CASSFSGPSYEQYF. CDR3 nucleotides: TGTGCCAGCAGCTTCTCAGGGCCAAGCTACGAGCAGTACTTC. The chain combines TRBV7-9 with TRBJ2-7, with D perhaps matching TRBD1 (5 bases). V gave up 3 bases and J gave up 3 bases, with 12 bases separating them. Germline CDR1 is SEHNR and CDR2 is FQNEAQ (reference sequence). The CDR3 contains 14 residues. Full variable domain (outside the CDR3, taken from reference TRBV7-9 and TRBJ2-7): DTGVSQNPRHKITKRGQNVTFRCDPISEHNRLYWYRQTLGQGPEFLTYFQNEAQLEKSRLLSDRFSAERPKGSFSTLEIQRTEQGDSAMYLCASSFSGPSYEQYFGPGTRLTVT.

The V call is TRBV6-5, the J call TRBJ1-5, with 7 bases fitting TRBD1. Per germline, CDR1 MNHEY and CDR2 SVGAGI. The CDR3 has 14 residues. V lost 6 bases to trimming and J lost 2 bases; unmatched junction nucleotides: 4. DNA for the CDR3: TGTGCCAGCAGGCCCCAGGGGGGCAATCAGCCCCAGCATTTT. Protein: CASRPQGGNQPQHF.

V and J are TRBV2 and TRBJ2-1, with no clear D. The CDR3 has 14 residues. In germline, CDR1 is SNHLY, CDR2 FYNNEI. V lost 7 bases to trimming and J lost 4 bases, with 14 bases between them. The CDR3 bases are TGTGCCAGCACCGAGACCGTCGGGTACAATGAGCAGTTCTTC. This translates into CASTETVGYNEQFF.